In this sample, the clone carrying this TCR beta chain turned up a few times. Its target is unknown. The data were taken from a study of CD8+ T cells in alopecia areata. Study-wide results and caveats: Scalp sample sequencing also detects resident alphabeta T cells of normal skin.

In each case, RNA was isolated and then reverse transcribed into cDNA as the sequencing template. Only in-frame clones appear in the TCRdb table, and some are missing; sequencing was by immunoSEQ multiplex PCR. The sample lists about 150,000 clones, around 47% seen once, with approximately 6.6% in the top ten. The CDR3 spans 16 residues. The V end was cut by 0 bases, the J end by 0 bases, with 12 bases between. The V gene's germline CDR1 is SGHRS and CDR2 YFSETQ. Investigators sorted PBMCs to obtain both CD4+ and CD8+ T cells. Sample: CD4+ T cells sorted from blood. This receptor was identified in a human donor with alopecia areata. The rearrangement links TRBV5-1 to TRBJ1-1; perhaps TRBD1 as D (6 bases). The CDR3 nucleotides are TGCGCCAGCAGCTTGGCCGGGGGGGCCCTGAACACTGAAGCTTTCTTT. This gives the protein CASSLAGGALNTEAFF.